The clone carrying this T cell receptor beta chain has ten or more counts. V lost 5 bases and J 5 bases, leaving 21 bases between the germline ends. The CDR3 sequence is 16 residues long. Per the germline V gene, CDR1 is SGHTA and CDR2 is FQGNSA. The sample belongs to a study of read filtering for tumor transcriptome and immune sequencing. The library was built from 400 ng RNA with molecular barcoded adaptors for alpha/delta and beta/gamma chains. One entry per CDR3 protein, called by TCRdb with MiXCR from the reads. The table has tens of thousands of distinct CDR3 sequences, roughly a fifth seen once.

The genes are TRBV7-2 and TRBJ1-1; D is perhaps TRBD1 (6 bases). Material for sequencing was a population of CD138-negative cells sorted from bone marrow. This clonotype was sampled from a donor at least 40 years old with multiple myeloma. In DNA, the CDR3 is TGTGCCAGCAGCCCAGGAGGTCGTGGGGGCGGTACTGAAGCTTTCTTT. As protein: CASSPGGRGGGTEAFF.